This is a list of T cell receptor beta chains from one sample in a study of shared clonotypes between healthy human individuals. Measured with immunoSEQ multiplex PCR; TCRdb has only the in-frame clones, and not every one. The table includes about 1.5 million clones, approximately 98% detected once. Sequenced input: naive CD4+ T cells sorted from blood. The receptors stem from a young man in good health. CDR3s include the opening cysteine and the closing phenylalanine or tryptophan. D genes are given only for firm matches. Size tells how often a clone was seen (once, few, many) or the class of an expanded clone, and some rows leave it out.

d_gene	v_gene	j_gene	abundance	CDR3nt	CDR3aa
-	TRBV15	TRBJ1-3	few	TGTGCCACCAGCAGAGTTAGTGGCGTAGGCTCTGGAAACACCATATATTTT	CATSRVSGVGSGNTIYF
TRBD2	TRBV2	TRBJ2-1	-	TGTGCCAGCAGGACGGGACTAGGTACCTCTGCTGAGCAGTTCTTC	CASRTGLGTSAEQFF
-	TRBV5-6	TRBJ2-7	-	TGTGCCAGCAGCTGGACAAACAGGGATTCCGCTTTC	CASSWTNRDSAF
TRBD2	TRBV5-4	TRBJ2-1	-	TGTGCCAGCAGCTCGGGACTAGCCCCCAATGAGCAGTTCTTC	CASSSGLAPNEQFF
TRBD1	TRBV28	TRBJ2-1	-	TGTGCCAGCAGTTTATGGGACAGGGGGAATGAGCAGTTCTTC	CASSLWDRGNEQFF
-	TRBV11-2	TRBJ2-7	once	TGTGCCAGCAGCTTAGTGGCAGCACTCCACGAGCAGTACTTC	CASSLVAALHEQYF
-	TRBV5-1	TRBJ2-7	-	TGCGCCAGCAGCTTGAGGGGGAGCACCGAGCAGTACTTC	CASSLRGSTEQYF
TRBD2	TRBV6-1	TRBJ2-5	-	TGTGCCAGCAGTGAAGCGGGACTAGCGGGACTAGAGACCCAGTACTTC	CASSEAGLAGLETQYF
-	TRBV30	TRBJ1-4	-	TGTGCCTGGTCCAGGGGTAATGAAAAACTGTTTTTT	CAWSRGNEKLFF
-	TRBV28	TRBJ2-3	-	TGTGCCAGCAGTTCGCCAGATACGCAGTATTTT	CASSSPDTQYF
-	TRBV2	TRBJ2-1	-	TGTGCCAGCAGTGAAGTCCCCTACAATGAGCAGTTCTTC	CASSEVPYNEQFF
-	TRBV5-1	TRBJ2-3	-	TGCGCCAGCAGCTTGGGGCCGCCGAACATGAATACGCAGTATTTT	CASSLGPPNMNTQYF
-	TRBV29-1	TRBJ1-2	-	TGCAGCGTTCAGGACAGACTTTTCGGGGGCTACACCTTC	CSVQDRLFGGYTF
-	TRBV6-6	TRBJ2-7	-	TGTGCCAGCAGTTACGGGGACACTCAATTTTCCTACGAGCAGTACTTC	CASSYGDTQFSYEQYF
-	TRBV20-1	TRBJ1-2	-	TGCAGTGCTAAAGGGAATTATGGCTACACCTTC	CSAKGNYGYTF
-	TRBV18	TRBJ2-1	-	TGTGCCAGCTCACCCCAAGTAAGAGCGAATGAGCAGTTCTTC	CASSPQVRANEQFF
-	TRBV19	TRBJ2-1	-	TGTGCCAGTAGTATCGGGGTCAATGAGCAGTTCTTC	CASSIGVNEQFF
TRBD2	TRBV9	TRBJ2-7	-	TGTGCCAGCAGCCGGGAGGAACGCTACGAGCAGTACTTC	CASSREERYEQYF
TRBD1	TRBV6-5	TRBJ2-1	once	TGTGCCAGCAACAGGGGTCTATCCTACAATGAGCAGTTCTTC	CASNRGLSYNEQFF
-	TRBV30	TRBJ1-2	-	TGTGCCTGGAGTGGAGACAGTAACCCCATGTTCTATGGCTACACCTTC	CAWSGDSNPMFYGYTF
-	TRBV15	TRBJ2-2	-	TGTGCCACCAGCAGCCCCCGGGACGGCACCGGGGAGCTGTTTTTT	CATSSPRDGTGELFF
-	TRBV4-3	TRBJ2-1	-	TGCGCCAGCAGCCACCCCAGGGGCAATGAGCAGTTCTTC	CASSHPRGNEQFF
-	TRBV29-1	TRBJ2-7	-	TGCAGCGTTGAGGTTGGGTACGAGCAGTACTTC	CSVEVGYEQYF
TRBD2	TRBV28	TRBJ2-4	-	TGTGCCAGCAGTTCCTCCCCCCTAGCGGGAGTTTCGATAAACTTC	CASSSSPLAGVSINF
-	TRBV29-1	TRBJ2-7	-	TGCAGCGTTAGGGTAATCTACGAGCAGTACTTC	CSVRVIYEQYF
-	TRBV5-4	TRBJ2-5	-	TGTGCCAGCAGCTCTTACCAAGAGACCCAGTACTTC	CASSSYQETQYF
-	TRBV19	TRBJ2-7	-	TGTGCCAGTAGTATCAGGCGGGGCGAGCAGTACTTC	CASSIRRGEQYF
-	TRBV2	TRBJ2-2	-	TGTGCCAGCAGACTGCAGGGCGAGAACACCGGGGAGCTGTTTTTT	CASRLQGENTGELFF
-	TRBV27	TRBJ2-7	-	TGTGCCAGCAGTCCTTTAACAATCAGAACGGGAGTAGACGAGCAGTACTTC	CASSPLTIRTGVDEQYF
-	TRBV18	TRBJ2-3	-	TGTGCCAGCTCACCCGAGAGCGTCACAGATACGCAGTATTTT	CASSPESVTDTQYF
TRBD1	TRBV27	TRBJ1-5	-	TGTGCCAGCAGTCCCAACACAGGGGCCCAGCCCCAGCATTTT	CASSPNTGAQPQHF
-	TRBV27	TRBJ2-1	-	TGTGCCAGCAGCCTGACTAGATACAATGAGCAGTTCTTC	CASSLTRYNEQFF
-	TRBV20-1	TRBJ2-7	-	TGCAGTGCTCCTACCTACGAGCAGTACTTC	CSAPTYEQYF
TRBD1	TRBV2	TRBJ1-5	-	TGTGCCAGCAGTGTTGAGACAGGGGGAAGCGGCAATCAGCCCCAGCATTTT	CASSVETGGSGNQPQHF
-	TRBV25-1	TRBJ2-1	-	TGTGCCAGCAGTGAATTGGAGGGCTGGGTGAATGAGCAGTTCTTC	CASSELEGWVNEQFF
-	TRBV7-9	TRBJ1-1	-	TGTGCCAGCAGCTGGGGTTTATGGGACAAGGAGAACACTGAAGCTTTCTTT	CASSWGLWDKENTEAFF
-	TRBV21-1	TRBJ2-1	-	TGTGCCAGCAGCAAAAAGTTTGTCAAGCCTCTTCCGGGACAGCTATCCTACAATGAGCAGTTCTTC	CASSKKFVKPLPGQLSYNEQFF
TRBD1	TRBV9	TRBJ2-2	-	TGTGCCAGCAGCGCGGGACAGGGGGCGGCCGGGGAGCTGTTTTTT	CASSAGQGAAGELFF
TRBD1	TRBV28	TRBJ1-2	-	TGTGCCAGCAGCCCTGCGGACAGGGTAAATAACTATGGCTACACCTTC	CASSPADRVNNYGYTF
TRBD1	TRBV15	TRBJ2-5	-	TGTGCCACCAGCAGAGATGGACAGGGCGGTACGACCCAGTACTTC	CATSRDGQGGTTQYF
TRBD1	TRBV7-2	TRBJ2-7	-	TGTGCCAGCAGCTCCGAAATGAGACAGGGTCGGCAGTACTTC	CASSSEMRQGRQYF
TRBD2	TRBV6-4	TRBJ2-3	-	TGTGCCAGCAGTGCCTTAGCGGGCGGGAGCACAGATACGCAGTATTTT	CASSALAGGSTDTQYF
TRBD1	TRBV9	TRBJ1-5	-	TGTGCCAGCAGCGCCGGGACAGGGGCTAGCAATCAGCCCCAGCATTTT	CASSAGTGASNQPQHF
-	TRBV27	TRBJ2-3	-	TGTGCCACCCGGCGGAGCGTAGCGGTTAGCACAGATACGCAGTATTTT	CATRRSVAVSTDTQYF
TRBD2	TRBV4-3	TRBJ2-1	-	TGCGCCAGCAGCCAAGATCGTGGACTAGCGGGAGCAAATGAGCAGTTCTTC	CASSQDRGLAGANEQFF
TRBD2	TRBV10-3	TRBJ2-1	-	TGTGCCATCAGTGACACTGAACTAGCGGGAAATAACAATGAGCAGTTCTTC	CAISDTELAGNNNEQFF